The 12 T cell receptor beta chains given below trace back to one sample, sequenced in a study of blood T cell repertoires in COVID-19. The assay was immunoSEQ multiplex PCR, and TCRdb's table has in-frame clones only and misses some. This table holds 30,000 to 40,000 clones, approximately 81% found once. Sequencing was carried out using peripheral blood. These receptors all come from a man in his 60s in a cohort sampled during active COVID-19.

J is TRBJ1-1 and V is TRBV6-5, with 8 bases that match TRBD1. Germline trimming cut 7 bases from V and 4 bases from J; bases unmatched to any gene: 8. Per the germline V gene, CDR1 is MNHEY and CDR2 is SVGAGI. The CDR3 is 14 amino acids. CDR3 nucleotides: TGTGCCAGCACGGGGGGACAGGTCGGCACTGAAGCTTTCTTT. Translation: CASTGGQVGTEAFF.

The chain is built from TRBV6-2 or TRBV6-3 and TRBJ2-1; 10 bases agree with TRBD2. From germline, CDR1 is MNHEY and CDR2 SVGEGT. The CDR3 loop spans 12 amino acids. The V and J ends lost 2 bases and 14 bases, in that order; junction bases with no gene match: 3. Written as DNA, the CDR3 is TGTGCCAGCAGTTACATACTAGCGGGAAAGTTCTTC. Translated: CASSYILAGKFF.

Comment on this clone: The junction differs from germline at one of its ends, possibly a read error. The genes are TRBV7-3 and TRBJ2-3; TRBD2 matches at 9 bases. CDR1 and CDR2 from the germline V gene are SGHTA and FQGTGA. This CDR3 is 16 amino acids long. CDR3 DNA sequence: TGTGCCAGCAGCCTAACGGGAGGACTAGCGACAAATACGCAGTATTTT. Its protein product is CASSLTGGLATNTQYF.

The J gene is TRBJ1-6, the V gene TRBV9; TRBD1 matches at 9 bases. The V and J ends lost 0 bases and 9 bases, in that order; junction bases with no gene match: 4. The CDR3 extends over 15 amino acids. The V gene's germline CDR1 is SGDLS and CDR2 YYNGEE. CDR3: CASSVDGQGTSPLHF. As DNA, the CDR3 is TGTGCCAGCAGCGTAGATGGACAGGGGACTTCACCCCTCCACTTT. Looking up the rest from reference TRBV9 and TRBJ1-6 gives the full variable domain: DSGVTQTPKHLITATGQRVTLRCSPRSGDLSVYWYQQSLDQGLQFLIQYYNGEERAKGNILERFSAQQFPDLHSELNLSSLELGDSALYFCASSVDGQGTSPLHFGNGTRLTVT.

The gene calls are TRBV5-1 and TRBJ1-1; D gene uncertain. Trimming removed 2 bases at V and 1 base at J, with 9 bases between. Germline values: CDR1 SGHRS, CDR2 YFSETQ. The CDR3 is made up of 14 amino acids. The DNA for the CDR3 is TGCGCCAGCAGCTTCGGTGCCCAGAACACTGAAGCTTTCTTT. Residues: CASSFGAQNTEAFF.

V usage is TRBV6-5 and J usage is TRBJ2-2; 11 bases line up with TRBD1. This CDR3 has 14 residues. Looked up from germline, CDR1 is MNHEY and CDR2 is SVGAGI. V was pared by 7 bases and J by 5 bases, with 3 bases of the junction left unmatched. In DNA, the CDR3 is TGTGCCAGCACCGGACAGGGGGCGACCGGGGAGCTGTTTTTT. Translated: CASTGQGATGELFF.

This rearrangement joins TRBV27 to TRBJ2-1, with 10 bases identical to TRBD2. Trimming removed 3 bases from V and 8 bases from J; junction bases left unmatched: 4. The length of the CDR3 is 14 residues. Germline CDR1 reads MNHEY; CDR2 reads SMNVEV (reference sequence). The CDR3 spells CASSLLAGVYEQFF. The CDR3 DNA reads TGTGCCAGCAGTTTGCTAGCGGGGGTGTATGAGCAGTTCTTC.

The rearrangement links TRBV19 to TRBJ2-1; 9 positions match TRBD2. CDR1 is LNHDA and CDR2 is SQIVND in the germline V gene (reference sequence). V dropped 5 bases and J dropped 6; count of bases not matched to a gene: 8. This CDR3 spans 15 amino acids. In nucleotides, the CDR3 is TGTGCCAGTAGTTCCGCCAGCGGGGGGTTCAATGAGCAGTTCTTC. This translates into CASSSASGGFNEQFF.

The V call is TRBV7-3, the J call TRBJ2-1; D remains ambiguous. The CDR3 runs 15 residues. Germline loops: CDR1 SGHTA, CDR2 FQGTGA. Trimming took 8 bases from V and 0 from J, leaving 14 bases between them. CDR3 loop: CASGEAASSYNEQFF. Written as DNA, the CDR3 is TGTGCCAGCGGTGAGGCCGCCAGCTCCTACAATGAGCAGTTCTTC.

The rearrangement uses TRBV6-5 and TRBJ2-3, with a possible D match to TRBD2 (6 bases). CDR3 size: 14 residues. The V end lost 6 bases, the J end lost 0 bases, and 10 bases lay between the germline ends. Germline V gene lookup returns CDR1 MNHEY and CDR2 SVGAGI. The CDR3 region is CASRLGGSTDTQYF. The CDR3 nucleotides read TGTGCCAGCAGACTCGGAGGGAGCACAGATACGCAGTATTTT.

This chain links TRBV9 with TRBJ2-2; 7 nucleotides agree with TRBD1. The CDR3 extends over 16 amino acids. Looked up from germline, CDR1 is SGDLS and CDR2 is YYNGEE. V dropped 4 bases and J dropped 3; count of bases not matched to a gene: 9. The CDR3 protein is CASSPRTGLDTGELFF. DNA of the CDR3: TGTGCCAGCAGCCCCCGGACAGGTCTCGACACCGGGGAGCTGTTTTTT.

The chain uses TRBV5-4 and TRBJ2-6, with D possibly matching TRBD1 (5 bases). V shed 4 bases and J shed 2 bases, with 13 bases lying between them. Germline V gene lookup returns CDR1 SGHNT and CDR2 YYREEE (reference sequence). The length of the CDR3 is 16 residues. Here the CDR3 reads CASSQTATAGANVLTF. In DNA form, the CDR3 reads TGTGCCAGCAGCCAGACAGCAACGGCTGGGGCCAACGTCCTGACTTTC.